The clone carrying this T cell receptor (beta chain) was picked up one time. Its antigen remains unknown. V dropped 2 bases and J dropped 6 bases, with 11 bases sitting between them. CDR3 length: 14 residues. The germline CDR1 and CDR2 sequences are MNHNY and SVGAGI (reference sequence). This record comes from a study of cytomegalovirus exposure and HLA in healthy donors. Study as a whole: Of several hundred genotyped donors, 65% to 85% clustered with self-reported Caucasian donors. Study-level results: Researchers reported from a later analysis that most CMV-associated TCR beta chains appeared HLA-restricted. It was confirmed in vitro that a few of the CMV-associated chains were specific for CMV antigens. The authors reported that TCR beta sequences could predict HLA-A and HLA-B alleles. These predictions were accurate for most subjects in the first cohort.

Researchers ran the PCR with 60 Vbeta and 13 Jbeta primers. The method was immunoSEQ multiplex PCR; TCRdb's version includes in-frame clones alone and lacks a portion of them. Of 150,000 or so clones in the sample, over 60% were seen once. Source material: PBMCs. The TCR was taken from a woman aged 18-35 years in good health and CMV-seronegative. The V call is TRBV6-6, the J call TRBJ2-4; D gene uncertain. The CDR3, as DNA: TGTGCCAGCAGTTACGTCGGCGAGGCAAACATTCAGTACTTC. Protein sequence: CASSYVGEANIQYF.